The 7 T cell receptor beta chains below were found in one sample sequenced in a study. MiXCR was run by TCRdb on the 5' RACE reads, yielding one entry per CDR3 protein. The sample gives tens of thousands of distinct CDR3 sequences, roughly 28% of which show up once; approximately 3.2% is in the top ten. The specimen was tumor-infiltrating memory CD4+ T cells sorted from the breast tumor. Subset denoted: memory CD4+ T cells, CD4+CD45RO+CD25-. These receptors were obtained from a female donor with breast cancer.

This chain joins TRBV7-9 and TRBJ2-3; 11 bases line up with TRBD2. Germline values: CDR1 SEHNR, CDR2 FQNEAQ (reference sequence). CDR3 size: 16 residues. The trim removed 5 bases at V and 0 bases at J, leaving 4 bases unmatched. CDR3 protein: CASSPPSGRSTDTQYF. The CDR3 nucleotides are TGTGCCAGCAGCCCGCCTAGCGGGAGGAGCACAGATACGCAGTATTTT.

This clonotype was observed many times. The chain joins TRBV29-1 to TRBJ1-1, with 10 bases fitting TRBD1. CDR3 length equals 15 residues. Germline V gene data show CDR1 as SQVTM and CDR2 as ANQGSEA. Trimming removed 4 bases from V and 1 base from J; junction bases left unmatched: 6. This CDR3 reads CSVGRTGGPNTEAFF. In DNA, the CDR3 is TGCAGCGTTGGAAGGACAGGGGGGCCGAACACTGAAGCTTTCTTT.

Comments on this clonotype: A much bigger clone sits one base away, suggesting this may be a read error. J is TRBJ2-1 and V is TRBV20-1, with D possibly TRBD2 on 5 matching bases. The CDR3 consists of 10 residues. Per germline, CDR1 DFQATT and CDR2 SNEGSKA (reference sequence). The CDR3 bases are TGCAGTGCCAACGGGGATGAGCAGCTCTTC. Translated, it gives CSANGDEQLF.

As concerns this clonotype: The CDR3 does not close with the conserved phenylalanine or tryptophan, likely indicating a read error. CDR3 DNA: TGCAGTGCTAGAGTAGACAGGGTGGGGTATGGCTACACCCTC. This codes for CSARVDRVGYGYTL. The chain links TRBV20-1 to TRBJ1-2; TRBD1 matches at 7 bases. Germline lookup yields CDR1 DFQATT and CDR2 SNEGSKA (reference sequence). V shed 1 base, J shed 5 bases, and the junction held 7 bases outside the gene matches. The CDR3 is 14 amino acids.

This clonotype was counted only a few times. This chain joins TRBV20-1 and TRBJ1-5; D remains ambiguous. V was pared by 1 base and J by 5 bases, with 15 bases between. CDR3 length equals 15 residues. Germline CDR1 DFQATT, CDR2 SNEGSKA (reference sequence). CDR3 in amino acids: CSARVGPQRYQPQHF. CDR3 nucleotides: TGCAGTGCTAGAGTTGGGCCTCAACGATATCAGCCCCAGCATTTT.

This rearrangement joins TRBV6-6 to TRBJ1-2; TRBD1 matches at 7 bases. With 5 bases clipped from V and 2 bases from J, the junction kept 5 bases outside the gene matches. The CDR3 length is 14 residues. Germline V lookup: CDR1 MNHNY, CDR2 SVGAGI (reference sequence). CDR3 residues: CASSNKTGNYGYTF. CDR3 in DNA: TGTGCCAGCAGTAATAAGACAGGGAACTATGGCTACACCTTC.

A few counts support this clonotype. The chain uses TRBV5-1 and TRBJ2-5; no clear D gene. There are 14 residues in the CDR3. Trimming took 0 bases from V and 4 from J, leaving 10 bases between them. Germline V gives CDR1 SGHRS, CDR2 YFSETQ. The CDR3 region has the DNA TGCGCCAGCAGCTTGGCCCCTCCGGGAGAGACCCAGTACTTC. Translating gives CASSLAPPGETQYF.